The next 27 T cell receptor beta chains were all read from a single sample in a study of T-cell memory formation after mild COVID-19. Using its own MiXCR run on the 5' RACE reads, TCRdb lists one record per CDR3 protein. The sample gives under 250,000 distinct CDR3 sequences, less than 20% of which show up once; approximately 2.1% is in the top ten. Sequencing was carried out using PBMCs or a T cell subset sorted from them (not recorded which). These receptors were taken from an adult woman who had mild COVID-19 (a few samples of this study predate the infection). Cell type and time point are not known.

The chain links TRBV3-1 to TRBJ1-2, with D unresolved. The ends were cut back, 2 bases at V and 3 bases at J, with 4 bases in the middle. The length of the CDR3 is 12 residues. Germline V CDR1 and CDR2: LGHDT, YNNKEL (reference sequence). CDR3 in amino acids: CASSQSYYGYTF. CDR3 DNA: TGTGCCAGCAGCCAATCCTACTATGGCTACACCTTC.

This clonotype occurred a few times. CDR3 amino acids: CASSDGRGSNGYTF. The CDR3 region has the DNA TGTGCCAGCAGTGACGGGAGGGGGTCAAATGGCTACACCTTC. The V and J genes are TRBV6-4 and TRBJ1-2, with a weak D call TRBD1 (6 bases). V lost 2 bases to trimming and J lost 6 bases, with 13 bases between them. Germline V CDR1 and CDR2: MRHNA, SNTAGT. This CDR3 region has 14 residues.

This clonotype turned up a few times. J is TRBJ1-2 and V is TRBV30, with D possibly matching TRBD1 (5 bases). CDR3 length: 14 residues. Germline values: CDR1 GTSNPN, CDR2 SVGIG (reference sequence). Trimming removed 3 bases at V and 4 bases at J, with 15 bases between. The CDR3 protein is CAWSAPGTVYGYTF. The CDR3 DNA reads as TGTGCCTGGAGCGCGCCCGGGACGGTCTATGGCTACACCTTC.

This clonotype has at least ten counts. The chain employs TRBV7-2 and TRBJ2-7, with 7 bases lining up with TRBD1. The CDR3 is 15 residues long. The V and J ends lost 6 bases and 0 bases, in that order; junction bases with no gene match: 8. Germline CDR1 reads SGHTA; CDR2 reads FQGNSA. The CDR3 DNA sequence: TGTGCCAGCAGTTCCGGACAGGTCTCCTCCTACGAGCAGTACTTC. It yields the protein CASSSGQVSSYEQYF.

This clonotype was counted only a few times. The genes are TRBV12-3 or TRBV12-4 and TRBJ1-1; D is ambiguous. CDR3 length: 15 amino acids. Trimming stripped 5 bases from V and 0 bases from J, with 13 bases between. The CDR3 region is CASSPAPSLNTEAFF. The CDR3 DNA reads TGTGCCAGCAGTCCGGCCCCATCCTTGAACACTGAAGCTTTCTTT.

This chain joins TRBV27 and TRBJ2-1, with 9 bases that match TRBD2. CDR3 length: 13 residues. CDR1 and CDR2 (germline): MNHEY, SMNVEV (reference sequence). V was clipped by 8 bases and J by 6 bases; unmatched bases: 5. CDR3 sequence reads: CASGLAPVNEQFF. CDR3 in DNA: TGTGCCAGCGGACTAGCGCCGGTCAATGAGCAGTTCTTC.

This clonotype was detected a few times. The chain is built from TRBV7-9 and TRBJ1-1; maybe TRBD1 (6 bases). The CDR3 is made up of 17 amino acids. The V end lost 5 bases, the J end lost 1 base, and 20 bases lay between the germline ends. The V gene's germline CDR1 is SEHNR and CDR2 FQNEAQ (reference sequence). The CDR3 reads CASSGPQGLGKNTEAFF. The CDR3 coding sequence is TGTGCCAGCAGCGGTCCACAGGGACTGGGGAAGAACACTGAAGCTTTCTTT.

The chain links TRBV4-2 to TRBJ1-2, with D possibly matching TRBD1 (5 bases). CDR3 length equals 14 residues. CDR1 LGHNA and CDR2 YNFKEQ come from the germline V gene. V lost 1 base to trimming and J lost 7 bases, with 13 bases between them. The CDR3 region is CASSQATERGGYTF. The CDR3, as DNA: TGTGCCAGCAGCCAAGCGACAGAACGGGGTGGCTACACCTTC.

The chain recombines TRBV7-2 with TRBJ2-7; 11 nucleotides agree with TRBD2. The CDR3 contains 16 residues. Germline loops: CDR1 SGHTA, CDR2 FQGNSA. V shed 1 base, J shed 5 bases, and the junction held 7 bases outside the gene matches. DNA for the CDR3: TGTGCCAGCAGCTTAGAACTAGCGGGAGAGGTCGACGAGCAGTACTTC. Translation gives CASSLELAGEVDEQYF.

In this sample, this clonotype turned up a few times. The genes are TRBV19 and TRBJ1-5; maybe TRBD1 (5 bases). V lost 0 bases to trimming and J lost 5 bases, with 14 bases between them. The CDR3 is made up of 16 amino acids. Germline CDR1 LNHDA, CDR2 SQIVND (reference sequence). This CDR3 is CASSIEKGIKYQPQHF. The CDR3 nucleotides read TGTGCCAGTAGTATAGAGAAGGGGATCAAGTATCAGCCCCAGCATTTT.

This clonotype was counted only a few times. V and J are TRBV2 and TRBJ2-1, with a weak D call TRBD1 (6 bases). The V end was cut by 7 bases, the J end by 3 bases, with 13 bases between. CDR3 length: 14 amino acids. Germline CDR1 SNHLY, CDR2 FYNNEI. CDR3 residues: CASNPGHHYNEQFF. CDR3 DNA sequence: TGTGCCAGCAATCCGGGACACCACTACAATGAGCAGTTCTTC. Based on the CDR3 plus reference TRBV2 and TRBJ2-1, the full variable domain is EPEVTQTPSHQVTQMGQEVILRCVPISNHLYFYWYRQILGQKVEFLVSFYNNEISEKSEIFDDQFSVERPDGSNFTLKIRSTKLEDSAMYFCASNPGHHYNEQFFGPGTRLTVL.

This clonotype was recorded a few times. J is TRBJ2-1 and V is TRBV12-3 or TRBV12-4; no definite D call. The CDR3 is 15 residues long. The germline V and J ends were trimmed by 4 bases and 4 bases, with 14 bases remaining between them. The CDR3 loop is CASSSAEFGYNEQFF. The CDR3, as DNA: TGTGCCAGCAGTTCTGCGGAGTTCGGGTACAATGAGCAGTTCTTC.

The sample holds a few counts of this clonotype. The CDR3 bases are TGTGCCAGCAGCTTAGGACTAGCGGGCCTGGACAATGAGCAGTTCTTC. Protein sequence: CASSLGLAGLDNEQFF. The chain links TRBV7-9 to TRBJ2-1, with TRBD2 matching 10 bases. Germline CDR1 SEHNR, CDR2 FQNEAQ (reference sequence). The CDR3 runs to 16 residues. The V segment lost 1 base and the J segment 5 bases; nucleotides outside the gene matches: 5. The full variable domain, its missing parts supplied by reference TRBV7-9 and TRBJ2-1, is DTGVSQNPRHKITKRGQNVTFRCDPISEHNRLYWYRQTLGQGPEFLTYFQNEAQLEKSRLLSDRFSAERPKGSFSTLEIQRTEQGDSAMYLCASSLGLAGLDNEQFFGPGTRLTVL.

This clonotype was detected a few times. This chain joins TRBV5-5 and TRBJ2-2, with a possible D match to TRBD1 (5 bases). V gave up 4 bases and J gave up 1 base, with 17 bases separating them. Germline V gene sequence: CDR1 SGHKS, CDR2 YYEKEE (reference sequence). The CDR3 runs 17 residues. The CDR3 DNA follows: TGTGCCAGCAGCATATTCTGGCAGGGCAAGAACACCGGGGAGCTGTTTTTT. It is translated as CASSIFWQGKNTGELFF.

This chain joins TRBV12-3 or TRBV12-4 and TRBJ1-1; a weak D match, TRBD1 (5 bases). With 3 bases removed from V and 4 bases from J, the gap between germline ends came to 12 bases. CDR3 size: 14 residues. CDR3 sequence (DNA): TGTGCCAGCAGTTTCTGGGGCGAGGTCACTGAAGCTTTCTTT. Protein sequence: CASSFWGEVTEAFF.

V is TRBV24-1 and J is TRBJ2-7; no firm D call. This CDR3 has 13 amino acids. Germline values: CDR1 KGHDR, CDR2 SFDVKD. V lost 1 base to trimming and J lost 0 bases, with 3 bases between them. The CDR3 here is CATSDFRSYEQYF. CDR3 in DNA: TGTGCCACCAGTGATTTTCGCTCCTACGAGCAGTACTTC.

The chain links TRBV12-3 or TRBV12-4 to TRBJ2-1, with 12 nucleotides matching TRBD1. The CDR3 runs 15 residues. The V segment lost 3 bases and the J segment 9 bases; nucleotides outside the gene matches: 6. CDR3 sequence (DNA): TGTGCCAGCAGTTTTCTGGGACAGGGGGCTTCTGAGCAGTTCTTC. Its translation: CASSFLGQGASEQFF.

This clonotype was seen many times. The gene calls are TRBV5-1 and TRBJ1-2; D call uncertain. Germline V gene sequence: CDR1 SGHRS, CDR2 YFSETQ. The length of the CDR3 is 15 residues. Trimming shortened V by 6 bases and J by 1 base, and 16 bases separated the two germline ends. This CDR3 reads CASNPGSRLNYGYTF. CDR3 nucleotide sequence: TGCGCCAGCAATCCGGGCAGCCGTCTTAACTATGGCTACACCTTC.

This clonotype was counted many times. The V and J genes are TRBV6-5 and TRBJ2-5; maybe TRBD1 (6 bases). Trimming removed 3 bases from V and 4 bases from J, with 12 bases in between. Germline CDR1 and CDR2: MNHEY and SVGAGI. CDR3 size: 14 residues. The CDR3 reads CASSYWRTAETQYF. The CDR3 DNA reads TGTGCCAGCAGTTATTGGAGGACAGCAGAGACCCAGTACTTC.

The chain uses TRBV21-1 and TRBJ1-5; the table's D call, TRBD1, was not checked against the DNA. TRBV21-1 is tagged as a pseudogene. The CDR3 loop spans 14 amino acids. CDR3 sequence (DNA): TGTGCCAGCAGCAACGGGGGAGGCAATCAGCCCCAGCATTTT. Translated: CASSNGGGNQPQHF.

This clonotype came up a few times. The chain recombines TRBV6-6 with TRBJ1-2; 8 bases match TRBD1. After removal of 2 bases from V and 11 bases from J, the junction contained 13 bases not matched to a gene. Per germline, CDR1 MNHNY and CDR2 SVGAGI (reference sequence). CDR3 length: 15 amino acids. This chain's CDR3 is CASSYRPGQEAGYTF. DNA for the CDR3: TGTGCCAGCAGTTACAGACCGGGACAGGAAGCGGGGTACACCTTC.

This clonotype has a handful of counts. The V call is TRBV6-5, the J call TRBJ1-5, with TRBD1 identical over 7 bases. The CDR3 runs 13 residues. J gave up 6 bases and V 6 bases, and 5 bases lay outside the gene matches. Germline V gene sequence: CDR1 MNHEY, CDR2 SVGAGI. The CDR3 nucleotides are TGTGCCAGCAGGGGGACAGCGGGTCAGCCCCAGCATTTT. It yields the protein CASRGTAGQPQHF.

The chain links TRBV5-6 to TRBJ2-1, with D perhaps given as TRBD1 or TRBD2 (6 bases each). Between the trimmed V and J ends, which lost 0 bases and 0 bases, there was a span of 16 bases. This CDR3 spans 18 amino acids. The V gene's germline CDR1 is SGHDT and CDR2 YYEEEE. CDR3 residues: CASSLASRGDFSYNEQFF. For the CDR3, the DNA is TGTGCCAGCAGCTTGGCGAGTAGGGGGGACTTCTCCTACAATGAGCAGTTCTTC. Filled out from reference TRBV5-6 and TRBJ2-1, the complete variable domain reads DAGVTQSPTHLIKTRGQQVTLRCSPKSGHDTVSWYQQALGQGPQFIFQYYEEEERQRGNFPDRFSGHQFPNYSSELNVNALLLGDSALYLCASSLASRGDFSYNEQFFGPGTRLTVL.

The J gene is TRBJ2-3, the V gene TRBV11-2; TRBD2 matches 15 bases. In germline, CDR1 is SGHAT, CDR2 FQNNGV. There are 19 residues in the CDR3. Trimming removed 3 bases from V and 5 bases from J; junction bases left unmatched: 12. The CDR3 loop is CASSFLPPSGLAGGDTQYF. CDR3 sequence (DNA): TGTGCCAGCAGCTTCTTACCTCCCTCGGGACTAGCGGGAGGAGATACGCAGTATTTT.

This chain links TRBV24-1 with TRBJ2-5, with 8 bases aligning to TRBD1. The junction had 3 bases not matched to a gene; V was cut back by 4 bases and J by 3 bases. The germline V gene encodes CDR1 KGHDR and CDR2 SFDVKD. The CDR3 runs 14 residues. The CDR3 DNA reads as TGTGCCACCAGTGACCCGACAGGGGAAGAGACCCAGTACTTC. This translates into CATSDPTGEETQYF.

V gene TRBV27 combines with J gene TRBJ2-5; TRBD2 matches 9 bases. The V gene end was trimmed by 3 bases and the J gene end by 9 bases; junction bases not matched to a gene: 11. The CDR3 covers 15 residues. Looked up from germline, CDR1 is MNHEY and CDR2 is SMNVEV (reference sequence). The DNA for the CDR3 is TGTGCCAGCAGTTTCTTACCGCGGGGGGGCCTTGCCCAGTACTTC. Amino acid sequence: CASSFLPRGGLAQYF.

The chain is built from TRBV4-3 and TRBJ2-1; the match to TRBD1 covers 9 bases. V lost 4 bases to trimming and J lost 8 bases; unmatched junction nucleotides: 12. The germline CDR1 and CDR2 sequences are LGHNA and YSLEER. This CDR3 is 16 amino acids long. CDR3 sequence (DNA): TGCGCCAGCAGCCCGACCGGGACAGGGAATTTTTATGAGCAGTTCTTC. It yields the protein CASSPTGTGNFYEQFF.